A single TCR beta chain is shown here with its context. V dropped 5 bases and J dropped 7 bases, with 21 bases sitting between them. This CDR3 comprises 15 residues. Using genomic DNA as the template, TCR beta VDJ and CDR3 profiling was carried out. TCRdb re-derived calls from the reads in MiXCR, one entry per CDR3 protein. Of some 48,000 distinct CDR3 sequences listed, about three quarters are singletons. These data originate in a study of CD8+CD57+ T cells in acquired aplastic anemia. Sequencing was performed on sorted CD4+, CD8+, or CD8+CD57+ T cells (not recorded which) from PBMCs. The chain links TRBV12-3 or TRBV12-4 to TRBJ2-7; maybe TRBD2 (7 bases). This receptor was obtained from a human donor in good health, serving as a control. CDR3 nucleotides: TGTGCCAGCAGTCCTATGGGGGGGGGCCGCGGGGAGCAGTACTTC. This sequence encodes CASSPMGGGRGEQYF.